What follows is one T cell receptor (beta chain) and its context. This sample was taken from a study of T-cell memory formation after mild COVID-19. TCRdb reprocessed the 5' RACE reads via MiXCR and lists one record per CDR3 protein. Counted here are hundreds of thousands of distinct CDR3 sequences, about a fifth occurring once; the ten biggest clones make up 7% to 9%. The CDR3 has 16 residues. This chain joins TRBV3-2 and TRBJ2-3. TRBV3-2 is annotated as a pseudogene. This receptor was obtained from an adult woman who had mild COVID-19 (a few samples of this study predate the infection). Cell type and time point are not known. Specimen: PBMCs or a T cell subset sorted from them (not recorded which). CDR3: CASSQDRRQCTDTQYF. CDR3 nucleotides: TGTGCCAGCAGCCAAGATAGGCGGCAGTGCACAGATACGCAGTATTTT.